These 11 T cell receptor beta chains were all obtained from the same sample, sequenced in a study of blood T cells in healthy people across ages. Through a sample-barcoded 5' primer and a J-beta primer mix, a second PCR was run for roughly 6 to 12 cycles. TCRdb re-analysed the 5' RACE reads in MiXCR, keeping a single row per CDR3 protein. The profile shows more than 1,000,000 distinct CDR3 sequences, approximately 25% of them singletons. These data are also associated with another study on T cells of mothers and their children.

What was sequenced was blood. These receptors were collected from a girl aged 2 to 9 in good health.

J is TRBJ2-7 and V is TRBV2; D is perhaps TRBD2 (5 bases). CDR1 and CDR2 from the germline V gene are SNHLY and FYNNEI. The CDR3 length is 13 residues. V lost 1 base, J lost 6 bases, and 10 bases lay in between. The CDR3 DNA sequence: TGTGCCAGCAGTGAAGGTTTGGGGAGCGAGCAGTACTTC. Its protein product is CASSEGLGSEQYF.

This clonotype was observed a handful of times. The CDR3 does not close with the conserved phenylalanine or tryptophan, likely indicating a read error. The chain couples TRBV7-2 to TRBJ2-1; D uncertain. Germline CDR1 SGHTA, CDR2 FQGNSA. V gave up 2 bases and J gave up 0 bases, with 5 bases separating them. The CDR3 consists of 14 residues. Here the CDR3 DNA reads TGTGCCAGCAGCTTAAGGAGCTCCTACAATGAGCAGTTCCTC. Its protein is CASSLRSSYNEQFL.

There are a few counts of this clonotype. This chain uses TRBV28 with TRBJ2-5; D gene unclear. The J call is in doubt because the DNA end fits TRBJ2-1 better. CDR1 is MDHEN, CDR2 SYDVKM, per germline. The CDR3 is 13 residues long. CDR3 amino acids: CASSSQSYNEQFF. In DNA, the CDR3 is TGTGCCAGCAGTTCACAAAGTTACAATGAGCAGTTCTTC.

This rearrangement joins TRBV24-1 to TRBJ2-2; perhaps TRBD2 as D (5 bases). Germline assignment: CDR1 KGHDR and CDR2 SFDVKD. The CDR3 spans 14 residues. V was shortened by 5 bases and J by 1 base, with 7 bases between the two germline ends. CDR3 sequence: CATSAGRNTGELFF. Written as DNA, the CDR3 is TGTGCCACCAGTGCTGGGAGGAACACCGGGGAGCTGTTTTTT.

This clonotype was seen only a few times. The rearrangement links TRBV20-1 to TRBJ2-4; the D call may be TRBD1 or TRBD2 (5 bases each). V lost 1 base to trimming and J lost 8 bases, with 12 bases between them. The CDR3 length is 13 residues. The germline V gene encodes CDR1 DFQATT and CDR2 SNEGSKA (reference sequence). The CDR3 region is CSARAGTSDIQYF. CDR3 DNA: TGCAGTGCTAGAGCCGGGACCAGCGACATTCAGTACTTC.

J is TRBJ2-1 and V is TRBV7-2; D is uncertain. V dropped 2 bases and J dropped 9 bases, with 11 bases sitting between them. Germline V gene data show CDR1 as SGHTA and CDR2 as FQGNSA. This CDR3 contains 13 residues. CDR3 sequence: CASSLMGGTEQFF. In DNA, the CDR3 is TGTGCCAGCAGCTTAATGGGCGGTACTGAGCAGTTCTTC.

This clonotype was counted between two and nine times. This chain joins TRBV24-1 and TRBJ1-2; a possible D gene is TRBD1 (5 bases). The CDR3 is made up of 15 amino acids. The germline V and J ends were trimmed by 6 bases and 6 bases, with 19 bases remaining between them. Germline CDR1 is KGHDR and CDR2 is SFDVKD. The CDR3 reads CATSLGTATIDGYTF. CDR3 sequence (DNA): TGTGCCACCAGTCTTGGGACCGCGACGATCGATGGCTACACCTTC.

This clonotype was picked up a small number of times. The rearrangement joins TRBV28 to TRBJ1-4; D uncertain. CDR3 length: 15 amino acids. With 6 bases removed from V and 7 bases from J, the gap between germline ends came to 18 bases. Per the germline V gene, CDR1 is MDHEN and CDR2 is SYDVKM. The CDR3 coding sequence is TGTGCCAGCAGCATCGGGAGGGTGAATGGTGAAAAACTGTTTTTT. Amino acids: CASSIGRVNGEKLFF.

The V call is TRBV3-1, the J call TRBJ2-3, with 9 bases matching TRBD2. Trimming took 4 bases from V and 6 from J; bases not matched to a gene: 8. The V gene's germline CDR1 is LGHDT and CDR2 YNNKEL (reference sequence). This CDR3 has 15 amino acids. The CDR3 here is CASSRPSGTSDTQYF. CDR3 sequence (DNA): TGTGCCAGCAGCCGACCTAGCGGGACGTCGGATACGCAGTATTTT.

The CDR3 spells CASSLQDRGSDTQYF. CDR3 DNA: TGTGCCAGCAGTTTACAAGACAGGGGGTCGGATACGCAGTATTTT. The chain carries TRBV12-3 or TRBV12-4 and TRBJ2-3, with 9 bases aligning to TRBD1. The trim removed 2 bases at V and 6 bases at J, leaving 6 bases unmatched. The CDR3 is made up of 15 amino acids.

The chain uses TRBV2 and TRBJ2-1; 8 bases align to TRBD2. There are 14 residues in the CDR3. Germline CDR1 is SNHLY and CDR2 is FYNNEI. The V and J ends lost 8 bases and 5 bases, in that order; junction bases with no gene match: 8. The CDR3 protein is CASGMGLGDNEQFF. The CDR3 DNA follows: TGTGCCAGCGGGATGGGACTAGGGGACAATGAGCAGTTCTTC. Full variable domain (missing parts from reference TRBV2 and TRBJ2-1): EPEVTQTPSHQVTQMGQEVILRCVPISNHLYFYWYRQILGQKVEFLVSFYNNEISEKSEIFDDQFSVERPDGSNFTLKIRSTKLEDSAMYFCASGMGLGDNEQFFGPGTRLTVL.